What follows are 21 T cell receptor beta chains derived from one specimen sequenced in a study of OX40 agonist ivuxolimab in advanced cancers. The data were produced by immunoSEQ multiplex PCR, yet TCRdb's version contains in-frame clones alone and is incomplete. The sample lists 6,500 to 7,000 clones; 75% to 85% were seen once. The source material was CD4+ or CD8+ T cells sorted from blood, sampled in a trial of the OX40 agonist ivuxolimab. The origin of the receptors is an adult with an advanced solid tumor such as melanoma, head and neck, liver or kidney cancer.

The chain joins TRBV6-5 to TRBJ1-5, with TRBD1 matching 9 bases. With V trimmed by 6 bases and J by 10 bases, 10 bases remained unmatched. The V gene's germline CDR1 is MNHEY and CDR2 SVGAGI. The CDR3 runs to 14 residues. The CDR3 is CASSFGQGMGPQHF. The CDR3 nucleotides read TGTGCCAGCAGCTTCGGACAGGGGATGGGTCCCCAGCATTTT.

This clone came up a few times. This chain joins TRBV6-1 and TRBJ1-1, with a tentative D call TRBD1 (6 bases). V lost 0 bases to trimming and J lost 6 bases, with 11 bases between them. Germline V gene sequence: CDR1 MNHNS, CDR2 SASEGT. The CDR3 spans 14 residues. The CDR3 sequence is CASSEASEGAEAFF. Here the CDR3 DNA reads TGTGCCAGCAGTGAAGCAAGTGAGGGGGCTGAAGCTTTCTTT.

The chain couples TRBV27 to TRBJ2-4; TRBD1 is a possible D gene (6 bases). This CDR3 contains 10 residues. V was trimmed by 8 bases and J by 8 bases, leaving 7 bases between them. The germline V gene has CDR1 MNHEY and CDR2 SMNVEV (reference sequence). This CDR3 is CASGGDIQYF. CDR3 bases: TGTGCCAGCGGGGGCGACATTCAGTACTTC.

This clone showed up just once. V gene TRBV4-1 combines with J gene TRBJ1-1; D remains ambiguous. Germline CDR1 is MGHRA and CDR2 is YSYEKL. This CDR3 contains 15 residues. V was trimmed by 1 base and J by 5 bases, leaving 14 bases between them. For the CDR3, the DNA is TGCGCCAGCAGCCAAGGTCCAATAAAAGGGACTGAAGCTTTCTTT. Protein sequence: CASSQGPIKGTEAFF.

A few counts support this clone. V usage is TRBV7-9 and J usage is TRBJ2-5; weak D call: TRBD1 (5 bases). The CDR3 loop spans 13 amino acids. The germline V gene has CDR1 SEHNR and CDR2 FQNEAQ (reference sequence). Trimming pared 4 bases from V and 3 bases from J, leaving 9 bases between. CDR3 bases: TGTGCCAGCAGCTCCGACAGCAAAGAGACCCAGTACTTC. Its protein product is CASSSDSKETQYF.

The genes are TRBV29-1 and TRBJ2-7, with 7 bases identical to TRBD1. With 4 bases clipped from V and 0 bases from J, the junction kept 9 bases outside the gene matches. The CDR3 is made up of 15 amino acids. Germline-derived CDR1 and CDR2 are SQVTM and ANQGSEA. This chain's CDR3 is CSVVRLQGPSYEQYF. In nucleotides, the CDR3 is TGCAGCGTTGTACGTTTACAGGGGCCCTCCTACGAGCAGTACTTC.

The CDR3 nucleotides are TGTGCCAGCAGAAAACTGGGGGCGAATGGCTACACCTTC. As protein: CASRKLGANGYTF. This chain joins TRBV27 and TRBJ1-2; tentative D call: TRBD1 (6 bases). The CDR3 totals 13 residues. Trimming removed 6 bases at V and 6 bases at J, with 14 bases between. CDR1 is MNHEY and CDR2 is SMNVEV in the germline V gene (reference sequence).

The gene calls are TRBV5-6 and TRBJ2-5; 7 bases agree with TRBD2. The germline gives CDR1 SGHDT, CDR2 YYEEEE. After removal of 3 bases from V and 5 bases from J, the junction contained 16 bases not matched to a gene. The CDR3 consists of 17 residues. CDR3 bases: TGTGCCAGCAGCTCACCTCTACGAGGCGGGGGTGACGAGACCCAGTACTTC. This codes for CASSSPLRGGGDETQYF.

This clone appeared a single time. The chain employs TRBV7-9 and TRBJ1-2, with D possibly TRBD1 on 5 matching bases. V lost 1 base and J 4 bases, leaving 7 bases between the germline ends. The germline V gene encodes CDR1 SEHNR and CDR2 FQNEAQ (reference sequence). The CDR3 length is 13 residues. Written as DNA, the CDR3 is TGTGCCAGCAGCTTAGGGGGCAGCTATGGCTACACCTTC. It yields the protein CASSLGGSYGYTF.

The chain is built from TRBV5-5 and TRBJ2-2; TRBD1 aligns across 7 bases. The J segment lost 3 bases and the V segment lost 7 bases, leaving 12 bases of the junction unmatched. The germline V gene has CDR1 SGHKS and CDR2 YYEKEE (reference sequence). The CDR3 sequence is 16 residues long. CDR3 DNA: TGTGCCAGCGGCTACCGACAGGGAATAGACACCGGGGAGCTGTTTTTT. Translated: CASGYRQGIDTGELFF.

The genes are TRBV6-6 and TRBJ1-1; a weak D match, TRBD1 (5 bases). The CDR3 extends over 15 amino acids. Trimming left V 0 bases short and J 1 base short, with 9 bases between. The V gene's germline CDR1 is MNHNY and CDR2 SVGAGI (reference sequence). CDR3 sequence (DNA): TGTGCCAGCAGTTACTCCATCCAGGGGAACACTGAAGCTTTCTTT. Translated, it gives CASSYSIQGNTEAFF.

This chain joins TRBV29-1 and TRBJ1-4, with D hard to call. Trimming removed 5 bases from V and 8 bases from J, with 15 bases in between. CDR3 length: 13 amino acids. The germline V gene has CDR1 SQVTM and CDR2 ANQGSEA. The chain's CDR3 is CSVRPANYEKLFF. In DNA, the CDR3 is TGCAGCGTTCGACCGGCGAACTACGAAAAACTGTTTTTT.

CDR3 bases: TGTGCCAGCAGTTTCGCGACAGGGGGTCCTCATGAAAAACTGTTTTTT. Protein sequence: CASSFATGGPHEKLFF. J is TRBJ1-4 and V is TRBV6-5, with 9 bases lining up with TRBD1. This CDR3 contains 16 residues. The germline V gene encodes CDR1 MNHEY and CDR2 SVGAGI. The ends lost 4 bases at V and 6 bases at J; junction bases unmatched: 9.

The CDR3 sequence: CASSVDGTRETQYF. DNA for the CDR3: TGTGCCAGCAGCGTAGACGGTACACGCGAGACCCAGTACTTC. V and J are TRBV9 and TRBJ2-5; D is undetermined. Germline values: CDR1 SGDLS, CDR2 YYNGEE. V was shortened by 0 bases and J by 5 bases, with 11 bases between the two germline ends. This CDR3 is 14 amino acids long.

CDR3 sequence: CAWSVGTGWNNEQFF. Here the CDR3 DNA reads TGTGCCTGGAGTGTAGGTACAGGGTGGAACAATGAGCAGTTCTTC. V gene TRBV30 combines with J gene TRBJ2-1, with a weak D call TRBD1 (6 bases). The CDR3 is 15 amino acids. Germline CDR1 and CDR2: GTSNPN and SVGIG (reference sequence). The V and J ends lost 0 bases and 5 bases respectively, with 14 bases between them.

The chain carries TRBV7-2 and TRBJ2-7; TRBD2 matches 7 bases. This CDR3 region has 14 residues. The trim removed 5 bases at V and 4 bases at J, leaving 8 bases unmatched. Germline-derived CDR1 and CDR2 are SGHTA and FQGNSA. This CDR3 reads CASSSGLGRYEQYF. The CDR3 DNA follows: TGTGCCAGCAGCAGCGGACTAGGAAGGTACGAGCAGTACTTC.

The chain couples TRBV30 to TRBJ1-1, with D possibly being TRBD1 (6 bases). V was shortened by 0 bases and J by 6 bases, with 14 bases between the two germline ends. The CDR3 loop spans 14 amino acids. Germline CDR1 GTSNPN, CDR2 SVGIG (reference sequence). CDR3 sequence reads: CAWSVGGGGPEAFF. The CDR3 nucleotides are TGTGCCTGGAGTGTCGGAGGGGGAGGGCCTGAAGCTTTCTTT.

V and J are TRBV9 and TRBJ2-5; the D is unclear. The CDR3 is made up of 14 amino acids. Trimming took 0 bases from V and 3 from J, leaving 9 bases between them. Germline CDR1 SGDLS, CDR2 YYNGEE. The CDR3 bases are TGTGCCAGCAGCGTAGGTGACTTTAAAGAGACCCAGTACTTC. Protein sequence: CASSVGDFKETQYF.

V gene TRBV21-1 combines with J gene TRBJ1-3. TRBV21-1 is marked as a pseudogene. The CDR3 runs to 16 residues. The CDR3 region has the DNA TGTGCCAGCAGCATCGACGTTGCTTTCTCTGGAAACACCATATATTTT. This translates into CASSIDVAFSGNTIYF.

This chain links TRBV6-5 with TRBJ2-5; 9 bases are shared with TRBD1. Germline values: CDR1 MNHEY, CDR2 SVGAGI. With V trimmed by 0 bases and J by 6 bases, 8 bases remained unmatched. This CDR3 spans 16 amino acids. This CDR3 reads CASSYSRQGGVKTQYF. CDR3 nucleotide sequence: TGTGCCAGCAGTTACTCGAGACAGGGGGGAGTAAAGACCCAGTACTTC.

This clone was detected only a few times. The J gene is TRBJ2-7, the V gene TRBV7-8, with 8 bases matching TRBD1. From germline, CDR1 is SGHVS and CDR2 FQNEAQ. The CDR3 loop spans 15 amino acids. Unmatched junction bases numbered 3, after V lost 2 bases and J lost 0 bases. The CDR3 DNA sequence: TGTGCCAGCAGCTTACGACAGGGGCCCTCCTACGAGCAGTACTTC. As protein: CASSLRQGPSYEQYF.